The rows below give T cell receptor beta chains drawn from one sample of a study of cytomegalovirus exposure and HLA in healthy donors. Profiled with immunoSEQ multiplex PCR; TCRdb holds only in-frame clones, not every one. The profile shows over 110,000 clones, 70% to 80% of them singletons. The specimen sequenced was PBMCs. The receptors here all came from a woman aged 18-35 years in good health and CMV-seropositive. The CDR3 runs from the conserved cysteine through the conserved F or W. Fields, in order: J gene, D gene, V gene, clone size, CDR3 DNA, CDR3 protein. The D gene is left open where the match is weak. Some rows mark clone size as missing; the rest say once, few, many or name a class of expanded clone.

J gene: TRBJ2-3; D gene: .; V gene: TRBV2; clone size: .; CDR3 DNA: TGTGCCAGCAGCCAGTCAGATACGCAGTATTTT; CDR3 protein: CASSQSDTQYF
J gene: TRBJ1-6; D gene: TRBD1; V gene: TRBV5-6; clone size: .; CDR3 DNA: TGTGCCAGCAGCTTGTATCTTGGGGCAGGGGGGACCTATAATTCACCCCTCCACTTT; CDR3 protein: CASSLYLGAGGTYNSPLHF
J gene: TRBJ1-2; D gene: TRBD1; V gene: TRBV29-1; clone size: .; CDR3 DNA: TGCAGCGTTGTCCCAGGGGGCAGTATGTATGGCTACACCTTC; CDR3 protein: CSVVPGGSMYGYTF
J gene: TRBJ1-5; D gene: .; V gene: TRBV19; clone size: .; CDR3 DNA: TGTGCCAGTAGTAGACAATATAGCAATCAGCCCCAGCATTTT; CDR3 protein: CASSRQYSNQPQHF
J gene: TRBJ2-7; D gene: .; V gene: TRBV30; clone size: few; CDR3 DNA: TGTGCCTCATCACAGGGTTTCGAGCAGTACTTC; CDR3 protein: CASSQGFEQYF
J gene: TRBJ2-7; D gene: .; V gene: TRBV4-1; clone size: once; CDR3 DNA: TGCGCCAGCAGCCAAGTAGACTTGATATACTCCTACGAGCAGTACTTC; CDR3 protein: CASSQVDLIYSYEQYF
J gene: TRBJ2-7; D gene: .; V gene: TRBV25-1; clone size: .; CDR3 DNA: TGTGCCAGCAGTGAAGAGACAGGAGCCTACGAGCAGTACTTC; CDR3 protein: CASSEETGAYEQYF
J gene: TRBJ2-1; D gene: TRBD2; V gene: TRBV6-5; clone size: .; CDR3 DNA: TGTGCCAGCAGTTCCCCACTGGGGACTAGCGGCAATGAGCAGTTCTTC; CDR3 protein: CASSSPLGTSGNEQFF
J gene: TRBJ2-3; D gene: TRBD2; V gene: TRBV4-3; clone size: .; CDR3 DNA: TGCGCCAGCAGCCAAGACCGGACTAGCGGGGAGAGAGATACGCAGTATTTT; CDR3 protein: CASSQDRTSGERDTQYF
J gene: TRBJ1-1; D gene: TRBD1; V gene: TRBV4-1; clone size: few; CDR3 DNA: TGCGCCAGCAGCCAAGAGGACAGGGGCATTATGGCTTTCTTT; CDR3 protein: CASSQEDRGIMAFF
J gene: TRBJ2-5; D gene: TRBD2; V gene: TRBV30; clone size: .; CDR3 DNA: TGTGCCTGGAGTCCTGGCCCTAGCGGGGCGGGGGAGACCCAGTACTTC; CDR3 protein: CAWSPGPSGAGETQYF
J gene: TRBJ2-2; D gene: .; V gene: TRBV5-5; clone size: .; CDR3 DNA: TGTGCCAGCAGCTTGGCGGTCACCGGGGAGCTGTTTTTT; CDR3 protein: CASSLAVTGELFF
J gene: TRBJ2-5; D gene: .; V gene: TRBV19; clone size: .; CDR3 DNA: TGTGCCAGTAGTATAAACTTTTTCCCCGGACTACCGTCAGAGACCCAGTACTTC; CDR3 protein: CASSINFFPGLPSETQYF
J gene: TRBJ2-7; D gene: TRBD1; V gene: TRBV5-1; clone size: .; CDR3 DNA: TGCGCCAGCAGCCACTGGGACAGACCTTACGAGCAGTACTTC; CDR3 protein: CASSHWDRPYEQYF